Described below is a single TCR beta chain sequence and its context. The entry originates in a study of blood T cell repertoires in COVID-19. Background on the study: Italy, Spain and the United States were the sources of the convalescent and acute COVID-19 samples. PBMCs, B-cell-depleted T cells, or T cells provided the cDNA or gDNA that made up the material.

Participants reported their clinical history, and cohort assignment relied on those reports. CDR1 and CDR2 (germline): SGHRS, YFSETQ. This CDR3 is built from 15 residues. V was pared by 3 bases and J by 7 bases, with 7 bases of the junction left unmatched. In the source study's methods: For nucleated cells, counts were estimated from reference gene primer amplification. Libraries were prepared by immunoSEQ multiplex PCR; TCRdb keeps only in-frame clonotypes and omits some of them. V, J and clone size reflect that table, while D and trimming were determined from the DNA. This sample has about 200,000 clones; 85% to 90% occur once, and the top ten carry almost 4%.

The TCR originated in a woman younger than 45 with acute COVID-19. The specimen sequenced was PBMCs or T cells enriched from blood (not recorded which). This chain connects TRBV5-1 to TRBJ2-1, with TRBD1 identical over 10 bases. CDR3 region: CASSSYPGQGNEQFF. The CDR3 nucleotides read TGCGCCAGCAGCTCATATCCGGGACAGGGGAATGAGCAGTTCTTC.